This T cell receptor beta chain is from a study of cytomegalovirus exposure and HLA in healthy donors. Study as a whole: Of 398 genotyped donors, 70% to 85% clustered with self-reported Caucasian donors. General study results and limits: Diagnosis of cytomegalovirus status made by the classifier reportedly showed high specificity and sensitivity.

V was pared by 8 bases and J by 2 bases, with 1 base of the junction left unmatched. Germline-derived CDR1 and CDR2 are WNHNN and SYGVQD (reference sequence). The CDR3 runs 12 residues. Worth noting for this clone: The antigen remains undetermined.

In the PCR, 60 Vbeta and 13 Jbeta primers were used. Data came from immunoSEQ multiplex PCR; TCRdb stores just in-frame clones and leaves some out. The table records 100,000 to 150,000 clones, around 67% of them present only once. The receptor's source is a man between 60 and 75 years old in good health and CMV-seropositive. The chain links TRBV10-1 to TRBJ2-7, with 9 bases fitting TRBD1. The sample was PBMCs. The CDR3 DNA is TGCGCCAGCGGGACAGGGACCTACGAGCAGTACTTC. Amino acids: CASGTGTYEQYF.